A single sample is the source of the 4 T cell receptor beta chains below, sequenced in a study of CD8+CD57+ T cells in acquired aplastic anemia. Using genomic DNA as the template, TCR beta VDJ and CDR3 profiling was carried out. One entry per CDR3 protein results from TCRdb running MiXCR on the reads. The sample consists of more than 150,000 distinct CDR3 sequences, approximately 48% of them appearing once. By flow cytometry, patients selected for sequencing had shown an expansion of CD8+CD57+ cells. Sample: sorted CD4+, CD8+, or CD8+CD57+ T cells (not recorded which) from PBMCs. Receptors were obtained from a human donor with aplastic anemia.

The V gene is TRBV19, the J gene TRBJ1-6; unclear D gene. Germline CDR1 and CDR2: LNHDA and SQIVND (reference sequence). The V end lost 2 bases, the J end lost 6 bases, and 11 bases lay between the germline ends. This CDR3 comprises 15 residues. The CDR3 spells CASSIRRATNSPLHF. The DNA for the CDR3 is TGTGCCAGTAGTATAAGGAGAGCTACTAATTCACCCCTCCACTTT.

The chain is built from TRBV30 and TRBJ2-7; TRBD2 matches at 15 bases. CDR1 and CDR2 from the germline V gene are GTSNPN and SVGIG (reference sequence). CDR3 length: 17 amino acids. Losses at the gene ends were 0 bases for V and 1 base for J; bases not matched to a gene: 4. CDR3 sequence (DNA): TGTGCCTGGAGTGTACCCGGGACTAGCGGGAGGTCCTACGAGCAGTACTTC. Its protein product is CAWSVPGTSGRSYEQYF.

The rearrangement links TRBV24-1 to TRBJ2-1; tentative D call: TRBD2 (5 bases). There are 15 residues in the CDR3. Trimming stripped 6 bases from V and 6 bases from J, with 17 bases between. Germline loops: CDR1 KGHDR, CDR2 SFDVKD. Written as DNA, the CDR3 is TGTGCCACCAGTCCCTCCGGGGTGACACCCAATGAGCAGTTCTTC. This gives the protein CATSPSGVTPNEQFF.

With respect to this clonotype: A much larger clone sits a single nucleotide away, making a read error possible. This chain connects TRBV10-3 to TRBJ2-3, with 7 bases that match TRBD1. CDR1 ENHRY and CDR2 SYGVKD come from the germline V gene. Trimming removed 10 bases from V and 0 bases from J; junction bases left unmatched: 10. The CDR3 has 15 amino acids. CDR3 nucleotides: TGTGCCAGCACTGAGACAGGGATCAGCACAGATACGCAGTATTTT. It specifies CASTETGISTDTQYF.